This TCR beta chain was sequenced in a study of T-cell memory formation after mild COVID-19 (dated by TCRdb to about 2021). About the investigation overall: Most TCR sequence clusters were specific to one of the two donors. T-cell clones expanding and contracting after mild COVID-19 in two donors were tracked by longitudinal TCRalpha and TCRbeta repertoire sequencing. The cohort was made up of two young adult volunteers, one female and one male, who were previously healthy. Paper-wide results and their limitations: Contracting CD4+ clones were found mainly in CM and EM memory subsets, while CD8+ clones were enriched in EMRA. Only a couple of mild cases were covered by the study, and larger cohorts that include severe cases with pre-infection samples were considered necessary. Clones that contracted from day 15 to 85 showed balanced CD4/CD8 phenotypes, whereas a second wave of clones that expanded from day 15 to 37 leaned towards CD4+. SARS-CoV-2 specificity of the second-wave clones peaking on day 37 was not confirmed. Some responding clones were detected in pre-infection memory, which suggested that pre-existing cross-reactive memory T cells had joined the SARS-CoV-2 response.

A note on this clonotype: What this receptor recognizes is not known. No qualities accompany the bases; no much larger clone lies one base away.

Sequencer: Illumina NovaSeq 6000. cDNA libraries for TCRalpha and TCRbeta were prepared by 5'RACE using constant-segment primers, with sample barcodes and unique molecular identifiers added. RNA was extracted from every sample with Trizol reagent. Libraries were amplified in two PCR steps, with a second sample barcode and Illumina TruSeq adapters added in the second step. The libraries were sequenced on an Illumina NovaSeq using 2 x 150 bp paired-end reads. The source study handled its data this way. The reads were demultiplexed and collapsed into UMI-guided consensus sequences using migec v1.2.7. With mixcr v2.1.11, UMI consensuses were aligned to TRA and TRB V and J templates and assembled into clonotypes. A clonotype was counted as expanded or contracted only if both edgeR and NoisET called the change significant, with noise models trained on biological replicates. For edgeR calls, a false discovery rate-adjusted p below 0.01 and a log2 fold-change threshold of 1 were applied. As an exploratory analysis of dynamics, PCA with hierarchical clustering was applied to max-normalized trajectories of the 1000 most abundant clonotypes. Separately sequenced CD4+ and CD8+ repertoires were used to assign the CD4 or CD8 phenotype of responding clones. TCRdb redid the processing of the public reads, applying fastp at Q25 and MiXCR, and retained in-frame beta chains. Rows matching on CDR3 protein sequence are summarized as one entry with the most common DNA and genes. None of the V and J calls come from the authors' own analysis; TCRdb made them. Within this sample are about 340,000 distinct CDR3 sequences, with about 15% of them counted one time only. The leading ten clones occupy about 22% of the sample.

For this chain, trimming is 7 bases at the V end and 8 bases at the J end, and the number of junction bases without a gene match is 10. The CDR3, from cysteine to phenylalanine, totals 13 residues. The only DNA kept is the CDR3, 39 bases in frame from the first base. The germline V gene provides CDR1 SGHRS and CDR2 YFSETQ. PBMCs were isolated by Ficoll-Paque density gradient centrifugation. This TCR came from a man between 18 and 35 years old who had mild COVID-19 (a few samples of this study predate the infection). The sample titles of this study are shuffled in the database, so cell type and time point are left out; the donor was told from shared clones. Recombination connected TRBV5-1 to TRBJ1-1; 8 of the junction bases match TRBD1. Sequences were obtained from PBMCs or a T cell subset sorted from them (not recorded which). The nucleotide sequence is given as TGCGCCAGCGTATACGACCAGGGGGCGGAAGCTTTCTTT. Translated, this gives CASVYDQGAEAFF. Joined to the reference TRBV5-1 and TRBJ1-1 proteins, this CDR3 gives the full variable domain: KAGVTQTPRYLIKTRGQQVTLSCSPISGHRSVSWYQQTPGQGLQFLFEYFSETQRNKGNFPGRFSGRQFSNSRSEMNVSTLELGDSALYLCASVYDQGAEAFFGQGTRLTVV.